Below, 22 T cell receptor beta chains from the same sample are listed, as sequenced in a study of T cell changes during pregnancy in multiple sclerosis. Method: immunoSEQ multiplex PCR; TCRdb's copy keeps in-frame clones and lacks some. This table holds 70,000 or so clones, just over 90% found once. The material sequenced was CD4+ T cells from peripheral blood mononuclear cells, taken before pregnancy. The receptors derive from a female donor with multiple sclerosis, enrolled in a pregnancy study.

The chain uses TRBV13 and TRBJ1-4; a possible D gene is TRBD1 (5 bases). V dropped 0 bases and J dropped 5 bases, with 10 bases sitting between them. The CDR3 sequence is 15 residues long. Germline lookup yields CDR1 PRHDT and CDR2 FYEKMQ (reference sequence). The CDR3 DNA sequence: TGTGCCAGCAGCTTAGGTGGGCCAGGGAATGAAAAACTGTTTTTT. Translating gives CASSLGGPGNEKLFF.

The chain links TRBV5-4 to TRBJ2-3; possible D gene TRBD2, 5 bases. The CDR3 covers 14 residues. Germline CDR1 and CDR2: SGHNT and YYREEE (reference sequence). Deletions cut 3 bases from V and 6 bases from J, with 14 bases between. The CDR3 spells CASSSGGGADTQYF. The CDR3, as DNA: TGTGCCAGCAGCTCAGGTGGAGGAGCGGATACGCAGTATTTT.

The genes are TRBV19 and TRBJ1-5, with TRBD1 identical over 8 bases. The trim removed 5 bases at V and 0 bases at J, leaving 3 bases unmatched. Germline V lookup: CDR1 LNHDA, CDR2 SQIVND (reference sequence). CDR3 length equals 15 residues. CDR3 nucleotide sequence: TGTGCCAGTAGTGCAGGACAGGGTAGCAATCAGCCCCAGCATTTT. Protein product: CASSAGQGSNQPQHF.

This chain links TRBV25-1 with TRBJ1-2, with 7 positions matching TRBD1. CDR1 is MGHDK, CDR2 SYGVNS, per germline. The CDR3 covers 15 residues. With V trimmed by 3 bases and J by 4 bases, 8 bases remained unmatched. This CDR3 is CASSDPGQAAYGYTF. The DNA for the CDR3 is TGTGCCAGCAGTGATCCAGGACAGGCTGCCTATGGCTACACCTTC.

The CDR3 bases are TGCAGCGTTGAACGGACAGGGGATGGAGCTTTCTTT. Protein sequence: CSVERTGDGAFF. This chain joins TRBV29-1 and TRBJ1-1; TRBD1 agrees at 9 bases. The V gene's germline CDR1 is SQVTM and CDR2 ANQGSEA. The V gene end was trimmed by 2 bases and the J gene end by 10 bases; junction bases not matched to a gene: 5. CDR3 size: 12 residues.

The CDR3 nucleotides read TGTGCCAGTAGTATACCGACTAGCGGGACCAAAAACATTCAGTACTTC. Translating gives CASSIPTSGTKNIQYF. The chain carries TRBV19 and TRBJ2-4, with 11 bases that match TRBD2. With V trimmed by 2 bases and J by 2 bases, 2 bases remained unmatched. The CDR3 extends over 16 amino acids. The germline V gene encodes CDR1 LNHDA and CDR2 SQIVND (reference sequence).

The genes are TRBV19 and TRBJ2-3; 12 nucleotides agree with TRBD2. The CDR3 loop spans 14 amino acids. Unmatched junction bases numbered 13, after V lost 6 bases and J lost 15 bases. Looked up from germline, CDR1 is LNHDA and CDR2 is SQIVND (reference sequence). This CDR3 reads CASRGLAGHFDRYF. The CDR3 nucleotides read TGTGCCAGTAGAGGACTAGCGGGGCACTTCGATCGTTATTTT. The full variable domain, in which reference TRBV19 and TRBJ2-3 provide the parts outside the CDR3, is DGGITQSPKYLFRKEGQNVTLSCEQNLNHDAMYWYRQDPGQGLRLIYYSQIVNDFQKGDIAEGYSVSREKKESFPLTVTSAQKNPTAFYLCASRGLAGHFDRYFGPGTRLTVL.

V gene TRBV12-5 combines with J gene TRBJ1-3; D is possibly TRBD1 (6 bases). V was shortened by 3 bases and J by 0 bases, with 12 bases between the two germline ends. The CDR3 runs 16 residues. Germline CDR1 and CDR2: LGHNT and FRNRAP. DNA for the CDR3: TGTGCTAGTGGTTTAGACAGGTCGACCTCTGGAAACACCATATATTTT. Residues: CASGLDRSTSGNTIYF.

The rearrangement uses TRBV9 and TRBJ2-7, with 7 bases matching TRBD1. The CDR3 spans 15 residues. V trimming: 4 bases; J trimming: 3 bases; junction bases outside the gene matches: 10. From germline, CDR1 is SGDLS and CDR2 YYNGEE. The CDR3 sequence is CASSPHPDRLYEQYF. In nucleotides, the CDR3 is TGTGCCAGCAGCCCTCACCCGGACAGGCTCTACGAGCAGTACTTC.

V is TRBV5-5 and J is TRBJ2-1, with TRBD1 matching over 10 bases. Germline V lookup: CDR1 SGHKS, CDR2 YYEKEE (reference sequence). V lost 0 bases, J lost 3 bases, and 6 bases stayed unmatched. The CDR3 spans 17 residues. The CDR3, as DNA: TGTGCCAGCAGCTTGGTGAAGACAGGGGGCAGCTACAATGAGCAGTTCTTC. It encodes CASSLVKTGGSYNEQFF.

V and J are TRBV5-4 and TRBJ2-2; D gene ambiguous. CDR1 SGHNT and CDR2 YYREEE come from the germline V gene (reference sequence). This CDR3 has 16 residues. The V and J ends lost 2 bases and 1 base respectively, with 12 bases between them. The CDR3 DNA reads TGTGCCAGCAGCTTTTTGGCTGCCAAGAACACCGGGGAGCTGTTTTTT. Its translation: CASSFLAAKNTGELFF.

This chain uses TRBV19 with TRBJ1-3; TRBD1 might be the D (5 bases). V lost 5 bases to trimming and J lost 0 bases, with 17 bases between them. The length of the CDR3 is 17 residues. Germline V gene data show CDR1 as LNHDA and CDR2 as SQIVND (reference sequence). CDR3 sequence: CASSPRIQASSGNTIYF. DNA of the CDR3: TGTGCCAGTAGTCCGCGTATACAGGCGAGCTCTGGAAACACCATATATTTT.

The rearrangement links TRBV9 to TRBJ2-5; 8 bases match TRBD1. Trimming removed 0 bases from V and 5 bases from J; junction bases left unmatched: 6. Germline V gene data show CDR1 as SGDLS and CDR2 as YYNGEE. This CDR3 contains 15 residues. Here the CDR3 reads CASSVEAGGGETQYF. CDR3 sequence (DNA): TGTGCCAGCAGCGTAGAGGCAGGGGGCGGGGAGACCCAGTACTTC.

The V gene is TRBV7-8, the J gene TRBJ1-5; 8 bases are shared with TRBD1. The V gene's germline CDR1 is SGHVS and CDR2 FQNEAQ. The trim removed 3 bases at V and 11 bases at J, leaving 9 bases unmatched. This CDR3 contains 14 residues. CDR3 in amino acids: CASSLGQGAPSQHF. CDR3 sequence (DNA): TGTGCCAGCAGCTTGGGGCAGGGGGCCCCGTCCCAGCATTTT.

The chain joins TRBV15 to TRBJ2-5; a possible D gene is TRBD2 (7 bases). V shed 1 base and J shed 6 bases, with 15 bases lying between them. From germline, CDR1 is LNHNV and CDR2 YYDKDF (reference sequence). This CDR3 region has 15 residues. The CDR3 sequence: CATSRGGGARQTQYF. CDR3 DNA: TGTGCCACCAGCAGAGGAGGGGGGGCCAGACAGACCCAGTACTTC. Full variable domain (missing parts from reference TRBV15 and TRBJ2-5): DAMVIQNPRYQVTQFGKPVTLSCSQTLNHNVMYWYQQKSSQAPKLLFHYYDKDFNNEADTPDNFQSRRPNTSFCFLDIRSPGLGDTAMYLCATSRGGGARQTQYFGPGTRLLVL.

The gene calls are TRBV19 and TRBJ1-1; 7 bases fit TRBD1. The junction had 15 bases not matched to a gene; V was cut back by 7 bases and J by 4 bases. Germline CDR1 and CDR2: LNHDA and SQIVND (reference sequence). The CDR3 is 16 residues long. The CDR3 protein is CASTRRLGQTFTEAFF. The CDR3 nucleotides are TGTGCCAGTACCAGACGTCTGGGACAGACCTTCACTGAAGCTTTCTTT.

V is TRBV5-4 and J is TRBJ2-7; D is possibly TRBD1 (5 bases). CDR1 is SGHNT and CDR2 is YYREEE in the germline V gene (reference sequence). CDR3 size: 14 residues. Trimming pared 4 bases from V and 2 bases from J, leaving 13 bases between. Written as DNA, the CDR3 is TGTGCCAGCAGCCCGGACATGCCTCCCTACGAGCAGTACTTC. It translates to CASSPDMPPYEQYF.

The chain uses TRBV5-1 and TRBJ2-1; TRBD1 matches 12 bases. CDR1 and CDR2 (germline): SGHRS, YFSETQ. The CDR3 totals 19 residues. With 5 bases clipped from V and 1 base from J, the junction kept 13 bases outside the gene matches. CDR3 protein: CASRSPGTGGARSYNEQFF. The CDR3 nucleotides are TGCGCCAGCAGATCACCCGGGACAGGGGGCGCGAGGTCCTACAATGAGCAGTTCTTC.

This clone was picked up one time. This chain joins TRBV9 and TRBJ2-5; the match to TRBD1 covers 7 bases. This CDR3 has 14 amino acids. The germline V gene has CDR1 SGDLS and CDR2 YYNGEE. With 3 bases clipped from V and 3 bases from J, the junction kept 5 bases outside the gene matches. The CDR3, as DNA: TGTGCCAGCAGCGCCGGGACAGTTAAAGAGACCCAGTACTTC. The encoded protein is CASSAGTVKETQYF.

This chain links TRBV5-4 with TRBJ1-3, with D perhaps TRBD1 (5 bases). The V and J ends lost 0 bases and 4 bases respectively, with 5 bases between them. The CDR3 covers 13 residues. Looked up from germline, CDR1 is SGHNT and CDR2 is YYREEE (reference sequence). The CDR3 region is CASSLEGGNTIYF. The CDR3, as DNA: TGTGCCAGCAGCTTGGAGGGGGGAAACACCATATATTTT.

The chain joins TRBV4-1 to TRBJ1-2; a possible D gene is TRBD1 (6 bases). Trimming shortened V by 2 bases and J by 3 bases, and 19 bases separated the two germline ends. The CDR3 loop spans 17 amino acids. Germline CDR1 and CDR2: MGHRA and YSYEKL. CDR3 sequence: CASSQPTPGTGYYGYTF. In DNA, the CDR3 is TGCGCCAGCAGCCAACCGACTCCGGGTACAGGGTACTATGGCTACACCTTC.

The chain joins TRBV11-3 to TRBJ2-7, with 12 bases that match TRBD2. In germline, CDR1 is SGHNT, CDR2 YENEEA. V lost 5 bases to trimming and J lost 4 bases; unmatched junction nucleotides: 3. CDR3 length: 14 residues. CDR3 sequence (DNA): TGTGCCAGCAGCCGCGGGACTAGCGGGTACGAGCAGTACTTC. This codes for CASSRGTSGYEQYF.